This T cell receptor (beta chain) was sequenced during a study of Ad26.COV2.S vaccination and SARS-CoV-2 variants. General study points: Measures of TCR breadth and depth may have fallen short of total T cell responses.

Repertoires were generated with immunoSEQ multiplex PCR, while TCRdb's copy carries only in-frame clones and drops some. This table holds about 430,000 clones, more than 80% found once. Of note for this clone: No antigen is known for it.

V dropped 4 bases and J dropped 7; count of bases not matched to a gene: 9. CDR3 length: 14 amino acids. Germline V gene data show CDR1 as SEHNR and CDR2 as FQNEAQ (reference sequence). Documented treatment: 19 received Ad26.COV2.S at low or high dose, single or two shots; 5 received placebo; per-sample allocation not given. Samples were taken on day 63 after the first vaccine or placebo injection. The source material was peripheral blood, sampled in a trial of Ad26.COV2.S vaccine versus placebo. The chain carries TRBV7-9 and TRBJ1-1, with TRBD1 identical over 7 bases. The clonotype was recovered from a person aged 18-60 years who received the Ad26.COV2.S COVID-19 vaccine or a placebo. CDR3 DNA: TGTGCCAGCAGCTCCCTCCGGGACAGCATTGAAGCTTTCTTT. This sequence encodes CASSSLRDSIEAFF.